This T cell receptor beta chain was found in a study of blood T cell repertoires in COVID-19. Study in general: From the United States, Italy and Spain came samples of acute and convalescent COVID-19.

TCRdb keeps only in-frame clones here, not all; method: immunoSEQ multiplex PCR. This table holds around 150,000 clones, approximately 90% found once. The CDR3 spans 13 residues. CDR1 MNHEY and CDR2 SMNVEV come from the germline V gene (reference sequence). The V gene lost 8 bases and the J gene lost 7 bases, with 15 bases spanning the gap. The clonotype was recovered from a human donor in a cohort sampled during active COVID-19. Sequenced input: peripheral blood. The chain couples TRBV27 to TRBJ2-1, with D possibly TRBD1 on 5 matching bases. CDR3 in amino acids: CASQGWVGNEQFF. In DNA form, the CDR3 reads TGTGCCAGCCAGGGTTGGGTCGGGAATGAGCAGTTCTTC.